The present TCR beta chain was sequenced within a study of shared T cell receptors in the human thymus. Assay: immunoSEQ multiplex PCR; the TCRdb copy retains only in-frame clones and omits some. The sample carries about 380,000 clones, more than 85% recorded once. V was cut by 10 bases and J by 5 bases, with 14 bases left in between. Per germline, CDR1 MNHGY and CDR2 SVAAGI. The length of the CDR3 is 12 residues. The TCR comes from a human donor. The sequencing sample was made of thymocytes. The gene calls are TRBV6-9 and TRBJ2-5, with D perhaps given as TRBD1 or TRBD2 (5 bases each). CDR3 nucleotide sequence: TGTGCCAACCCGGGACCAAGGGAGACCCAGTACTTC. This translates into CANPGPRETQYF.